Reported below is one T cell receptor (beta chain). These data originate in a study of technical replicates of blood from several donors. This CDR3 spans 14 amino acids. Looked up from germline, CDR1 is SGHDT and CDR2 is YYEEEE. Germline trimming cut 4 bases from V and 4 bases from J; bases unmatched to any gene: 4. Sequencing was performed with immunoSEQ multiplex PCR; in TCRdb, only in-frame clones are kept and a portion is missing. This table has more than 50,000 clones, 85% to 90% appearing once. The chain carries TRBV5-6 and TRBJ1-2, with 10 positions matching TRBD1. This TCR was recovered from a human donor in good health. Some clones in this sample may be carry-over from other donors' samples. What was sequenced was PBMCs. CDR3 DNA sequence: TGTGCCAGCAGCCCGACAGGGGGCGGCTATGGCTACACCTTC. Its translation: CASSPTGGGYGYTF.